The source of this TCR beta chain is a study of T-cell reconstitution after alpha-beta-depleted transplantation in children. Study-wide results and caveats: By about two months after transplant, alpha-beta T cells reportedly arose from several hundred graft clones that had expanded.

Unique molecular identifiers were used in preparing the TCRbeta library. TCRdb reprocessed the PCR reads with MiXCR, giving one entry per CDR3 protein. The table includes approximately 230,000 distinct CDR3 sequences, 20% to 30% detected once. Germline V gene sequence: CDR1 SEHNR, CDR2 FQNEAQ (reference sequence). This CDR3 contains 14 residues. Trimming cost V 3 bases and J 2 bases, with 8 bases left between them. As to this clonotype: The antigen remains undetermined.

The sequencing used PBMCs, mostly from graft donor cells, collected 360 days after TCRalphabeta/CD19-depleted stem cell transplant. V and J are TRBV7-9 and TRBJ2-1; D is tentatively TRBD1 or TRBD2 (6 bases each). The receptor's source is a female patient younger than 10 who had a stem cell transplant for congenital amegakaryocytic thrombocytopenia, so the T cells may come from the graft donor. For the CDR3, the DNA is TGTGCCAGCAGCTTGAGGGGGGCCTACAATGAGCAGTTCTTC. It specifies CASSLRGAYNEQFF.